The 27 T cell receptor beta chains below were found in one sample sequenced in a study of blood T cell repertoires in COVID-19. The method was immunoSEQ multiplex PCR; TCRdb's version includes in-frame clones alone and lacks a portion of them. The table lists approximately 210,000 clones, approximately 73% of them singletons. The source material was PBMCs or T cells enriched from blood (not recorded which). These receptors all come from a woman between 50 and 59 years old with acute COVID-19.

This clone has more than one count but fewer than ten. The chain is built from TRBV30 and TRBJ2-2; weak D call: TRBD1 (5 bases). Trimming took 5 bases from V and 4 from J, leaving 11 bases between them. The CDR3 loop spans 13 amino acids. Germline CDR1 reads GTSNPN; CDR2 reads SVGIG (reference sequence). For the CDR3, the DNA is TGTGCCTGGGGAGACAGCCCCACCGGGGAGCTGTTTTTT. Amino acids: CAWGDSPTGELFF.

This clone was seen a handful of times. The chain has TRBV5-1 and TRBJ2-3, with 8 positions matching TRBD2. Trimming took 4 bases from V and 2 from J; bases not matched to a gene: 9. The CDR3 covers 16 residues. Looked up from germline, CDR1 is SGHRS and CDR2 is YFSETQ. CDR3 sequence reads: CASSLLGLGPTDTQYF. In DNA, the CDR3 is TGCGCCAGCAGCCTTTTGGGACTAGGCCCCACAGATACGCAGTATTTT. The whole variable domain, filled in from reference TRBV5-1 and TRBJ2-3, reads KAGVTQTPRYLIKTRGQQVTLSCSPISGHRSVSWYQQTPGQGLQFLFEYFSETQRNKGNFPGRFSGRQFSNSRSEMNVSTLELGDSALYLCASSLLGLGPTDTQYFGPGTRLTVL.

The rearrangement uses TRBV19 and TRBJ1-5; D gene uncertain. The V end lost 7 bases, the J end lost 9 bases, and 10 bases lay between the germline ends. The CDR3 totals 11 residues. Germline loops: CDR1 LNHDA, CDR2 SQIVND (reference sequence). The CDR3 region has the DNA TGTGCCAGTAACAGTCGGGGGCCCCAGCATTTT. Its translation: CASNSRGPQHF.

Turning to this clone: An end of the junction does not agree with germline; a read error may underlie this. The CDR3 DNA reads TGTGCTAGCAGCTTCCTGAGCGGGGGGACTAAAGAGACCCAGTACTTC. Protein product: CASSFLSGGTKETQYF. The chain joins TRBV7-7 to TRBJ2-5; 9 bases match TRBD2. Germline CDR1 and CDR2: SSHAT and FNYEAQ (reference sequence). The CDR3 spans 16 residues.

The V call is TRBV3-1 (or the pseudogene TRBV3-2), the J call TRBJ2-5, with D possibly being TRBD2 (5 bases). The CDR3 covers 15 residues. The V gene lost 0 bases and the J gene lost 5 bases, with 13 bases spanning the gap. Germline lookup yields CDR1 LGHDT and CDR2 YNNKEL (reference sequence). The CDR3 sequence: CASSQDRGFDETQYF. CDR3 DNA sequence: TGTGCCAGCAGCCAAGATCGAGGGTTTGATGAGACCCAGTACTTC.

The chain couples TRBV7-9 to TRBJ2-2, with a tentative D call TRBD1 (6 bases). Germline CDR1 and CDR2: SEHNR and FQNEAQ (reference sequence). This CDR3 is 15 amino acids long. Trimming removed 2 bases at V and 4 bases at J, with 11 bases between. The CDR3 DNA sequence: TGTGCCAGCAGCTTACAACAGGGTGGCACCGGGGAGCTGTTTTTT. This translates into CASSLQQGGTGELFF. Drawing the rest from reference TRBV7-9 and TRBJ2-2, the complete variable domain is DTGVSQNPRHKITKRGQNVTFRCDPISEHNRLYWYRQTLGQGPEFLTYFQNEAQLEKSRLLSDRFSAERPKGSFSTLEIQRTEQGDSAMYLCASSLQQGGTGELFFGEGSRLTVL.

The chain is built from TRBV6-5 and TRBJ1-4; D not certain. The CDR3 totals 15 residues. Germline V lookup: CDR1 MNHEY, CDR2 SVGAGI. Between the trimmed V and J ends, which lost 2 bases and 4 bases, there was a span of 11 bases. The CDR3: CASSYGQNINEKLFF. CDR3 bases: TGTGCCAGCAGTTACGGTCAGAACATTAATGAAAAACTGTTTTTT.

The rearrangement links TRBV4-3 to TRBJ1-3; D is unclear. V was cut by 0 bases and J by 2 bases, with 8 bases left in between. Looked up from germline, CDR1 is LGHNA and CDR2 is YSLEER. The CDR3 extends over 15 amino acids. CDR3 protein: CASSQDLSPGNTIYF. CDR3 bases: TGCGCCAGCAGCCAAGATCTATCCCCTGGAAACACCATATATTTT.

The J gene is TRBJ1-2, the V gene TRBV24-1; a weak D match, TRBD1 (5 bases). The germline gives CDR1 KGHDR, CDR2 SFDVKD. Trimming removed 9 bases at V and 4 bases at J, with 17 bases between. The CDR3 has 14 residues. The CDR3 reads CATHTGPRVYGYTF. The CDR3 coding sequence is TGTGCCACCCATACTGGACCCAGGGTCTATGGCTACACCTTC.

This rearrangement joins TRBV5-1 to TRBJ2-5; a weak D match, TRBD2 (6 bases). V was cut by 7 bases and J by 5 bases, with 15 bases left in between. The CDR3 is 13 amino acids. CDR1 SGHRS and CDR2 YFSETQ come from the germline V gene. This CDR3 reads CASGQGRGETQYF. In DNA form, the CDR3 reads TGCGCCAGCGGGCAGGGCCGGGGGGAGACCCAGTACTTC.

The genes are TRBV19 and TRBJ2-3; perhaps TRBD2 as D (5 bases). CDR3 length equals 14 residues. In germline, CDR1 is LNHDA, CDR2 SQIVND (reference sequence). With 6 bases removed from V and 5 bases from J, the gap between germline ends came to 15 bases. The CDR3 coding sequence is TGTGCCAGTAGCGCCCGGGGTATCGAAGATACGCAGTATTTT. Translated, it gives CASSARGIEDTQYF.

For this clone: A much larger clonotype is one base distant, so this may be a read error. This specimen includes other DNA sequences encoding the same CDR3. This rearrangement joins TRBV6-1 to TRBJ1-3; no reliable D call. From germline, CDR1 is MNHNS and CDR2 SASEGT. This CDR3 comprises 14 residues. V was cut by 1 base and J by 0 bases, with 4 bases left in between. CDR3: CASSEGSSGNTIYF. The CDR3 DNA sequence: TGTGCCAGCAGTGAAGGCAGCTCTGGAAACACCATATATTTT.

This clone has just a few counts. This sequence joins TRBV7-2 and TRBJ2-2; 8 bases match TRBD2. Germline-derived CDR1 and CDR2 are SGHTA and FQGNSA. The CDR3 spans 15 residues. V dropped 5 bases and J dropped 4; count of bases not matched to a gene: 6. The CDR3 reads CASSPGTRPTGELFF. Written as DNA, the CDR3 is TGTGCCAGCAGCCCAGGGACTAGGCCCACCGGGGAGCTGTTTTTT.

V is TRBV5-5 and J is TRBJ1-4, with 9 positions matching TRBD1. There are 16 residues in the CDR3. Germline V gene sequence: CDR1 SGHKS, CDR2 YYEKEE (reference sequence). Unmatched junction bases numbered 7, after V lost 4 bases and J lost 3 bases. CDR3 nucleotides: TGTGCCAGCAGCACCACAGGGGGCATAGCTAATGAAAAACTGTTTTTT. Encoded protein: CASSTTGGIANEKLFF.

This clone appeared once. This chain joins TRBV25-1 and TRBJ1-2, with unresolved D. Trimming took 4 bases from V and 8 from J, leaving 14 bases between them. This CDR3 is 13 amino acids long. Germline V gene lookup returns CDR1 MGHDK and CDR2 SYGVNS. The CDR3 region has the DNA TGTGCCAGCAGTGGACTCGAGGGAGTCGGCTACACCTTC. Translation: CASSGLEGVGYTF.

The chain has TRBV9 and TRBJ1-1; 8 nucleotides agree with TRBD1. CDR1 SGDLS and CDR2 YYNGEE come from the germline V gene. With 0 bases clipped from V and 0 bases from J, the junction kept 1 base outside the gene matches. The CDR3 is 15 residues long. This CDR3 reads CASSVEDRVNTEAFF. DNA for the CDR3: TGTGCCAGCAGCGTAGAGGACAGGGTGAACACTGAAGCTTTCTTT.

The CDR3 DNA reads TGCGCCAGCAGCCAAGTCAGTAGCTGGGACACCATATATTTT. It translates to CASSQVSSWDTIYF. The chain uses TRBV4-1 and TRBJ1-3, with no clear D. The CDR3 runs 14 residues. Germline V CDR1 and CDR2: MGHRA, YSYEKL. Trimming took off 1 base at V and 8 bases at J, with 12 bases between the two ends.

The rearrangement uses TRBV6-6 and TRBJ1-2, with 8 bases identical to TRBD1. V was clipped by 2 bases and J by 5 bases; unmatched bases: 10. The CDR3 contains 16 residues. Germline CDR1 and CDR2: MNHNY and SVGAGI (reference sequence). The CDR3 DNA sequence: TGTGCCAGCAGTTACGCGACAGGGGCGGGGAATTATGGCTACACCTTC. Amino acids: CASSYATGAGNYGYTF.

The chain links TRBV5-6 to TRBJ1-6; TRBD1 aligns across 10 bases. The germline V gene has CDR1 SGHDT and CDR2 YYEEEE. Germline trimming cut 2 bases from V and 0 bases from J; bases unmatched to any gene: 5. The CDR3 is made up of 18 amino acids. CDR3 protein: CASSFGTGADSYNSPLHF. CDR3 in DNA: TGTGCCAGCAGCTTCGGGACAGGGGCCGACTCCTATAATTCACCCCTCCACTTT. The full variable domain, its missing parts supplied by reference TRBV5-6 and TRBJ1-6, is DAGVTQSPTHLIKTRGQQVTLRCSPKSGHDTVSWYQQALGQGPQFIFQYYEEEERQRGNFPDRFSGHQFPNYSSELNVNALLLGDSALYLCASSFGTGADSYNSPLHFGNGTRLTVT.

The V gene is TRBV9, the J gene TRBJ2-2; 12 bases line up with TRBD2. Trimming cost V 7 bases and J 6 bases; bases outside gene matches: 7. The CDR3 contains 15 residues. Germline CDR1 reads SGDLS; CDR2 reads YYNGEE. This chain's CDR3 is CASCGTSGPAGELFF. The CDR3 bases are TGTGCCAGCTGTGGGACTAGCGGGCCTGCCGGGGAGCTGTTTTTT. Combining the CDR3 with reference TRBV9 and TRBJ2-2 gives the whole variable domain DSGVTQTPKHLITATGQRVTLRCSPRSGDLSVYWYQQSLDQGLQFLIQYYNGEERAKGNILERFSAQQFPDLHSELNLSSLELGDSALYFCASCGTSGPAGELFFGEGSRLTVL.

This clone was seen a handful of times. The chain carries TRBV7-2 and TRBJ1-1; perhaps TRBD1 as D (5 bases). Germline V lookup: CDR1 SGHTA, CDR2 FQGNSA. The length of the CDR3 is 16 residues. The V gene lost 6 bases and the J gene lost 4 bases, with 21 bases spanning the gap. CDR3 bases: TGTGCCAGCAGGACAGCCAGTAGCACATTGGGCACTGAAGCTTTCTTT. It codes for CASRTASSTLGTEAFF.

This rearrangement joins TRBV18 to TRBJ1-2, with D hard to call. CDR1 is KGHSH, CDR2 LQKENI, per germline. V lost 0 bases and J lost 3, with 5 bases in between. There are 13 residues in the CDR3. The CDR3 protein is CASSPPSYYGYTF. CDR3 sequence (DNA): TGTGCCAGCTCACCACCATCCTACTATGGCTACACCTTC. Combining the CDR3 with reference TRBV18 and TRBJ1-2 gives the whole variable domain NAGVMQNPRHLVRRRGQEARLRCSPMKGHSHVYWYRQLPEEGLKFMVYLQKENIIDESGMPKERFSAEFPKEGPSILRIQQVVRGDSAAYFCASSPPSYYGYTFGSGTRLTVV.

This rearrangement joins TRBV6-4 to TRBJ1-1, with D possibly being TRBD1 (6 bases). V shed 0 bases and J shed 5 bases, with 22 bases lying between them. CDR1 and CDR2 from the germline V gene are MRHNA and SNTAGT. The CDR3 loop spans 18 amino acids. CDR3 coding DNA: TGTGCCAGCAGTGACTCGTTTTTGGTGGCAGGGGCGAGTACTGAAGCTTTCTTT. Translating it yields CASSDSFLVAGASTEAFF.

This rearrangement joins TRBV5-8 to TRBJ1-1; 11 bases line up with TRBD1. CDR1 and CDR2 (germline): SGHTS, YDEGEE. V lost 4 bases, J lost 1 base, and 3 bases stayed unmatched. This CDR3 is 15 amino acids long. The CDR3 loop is CASSPDRGRNTEAFF. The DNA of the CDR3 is TGTGCCAGCAGCCCGGACAGGGGGCGGAACACTGAAGCTTTCTTT.

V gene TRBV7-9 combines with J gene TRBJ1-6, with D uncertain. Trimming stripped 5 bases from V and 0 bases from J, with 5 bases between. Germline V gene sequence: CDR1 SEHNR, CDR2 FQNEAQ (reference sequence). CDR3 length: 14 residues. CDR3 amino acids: CASSPSSYNSPLHF. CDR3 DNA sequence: TGTGCCAGCAGCCCCTCCTCCTATAATTCACCCCTCCACTTT.

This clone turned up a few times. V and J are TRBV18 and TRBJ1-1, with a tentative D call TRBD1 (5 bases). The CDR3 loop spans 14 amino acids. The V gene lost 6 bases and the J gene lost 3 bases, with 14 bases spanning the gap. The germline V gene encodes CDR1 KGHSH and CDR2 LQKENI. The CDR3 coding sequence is TGTGCCAGCTCCTCCGACAGTTCCTACACTGAAGCTTTCTTT. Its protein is CASSSDSSYTEAFF.

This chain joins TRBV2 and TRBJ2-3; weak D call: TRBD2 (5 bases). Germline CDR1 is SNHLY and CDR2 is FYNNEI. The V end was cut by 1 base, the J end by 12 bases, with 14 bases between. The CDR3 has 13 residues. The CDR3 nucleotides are TGTGCCAGCAGTGAAGAAAGCCGGACTCCACAGTATTTT. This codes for CASSEESRTPQYF. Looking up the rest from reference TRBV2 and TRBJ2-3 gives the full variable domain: EPEVTQTPSHQVTQMGQEVILRCVPISNHLYFYWYRQILGQKVEFLVSFYNNEISEKSEIFDDQFSVERPDGSNFTLKIRSTKLEDSAMYFCASSEESRTPQYFGPGTRLTVL.